This T cell receptor (beta chain) was sequenced in a study of blood T cell repertoires in COVID-19. Study details: COVID-19 samples from acute and convalescent phases originated in the United States, Italy and Spain. The analysed material was cDNA or gDNA that came from T cells, B-cell-depleted T cells, or PBMCs.

Source study methods: Nucleated cell number was recorded as an estimate derived from reference gene primer amplification. Profiling relied on immunoSEQ multiplex PCR, and the TCRdb table lists in-frame clones only, not all of them. That table is the source of V, J and clone size, and D and trimming were worked out from the DNA. The sample consists of some 400,000 clones, roughly four fifths of them appearing once. The V end was cut by 4 bases, the J end by 4 bases, with 16 bases between. This CDR3 is built from 15 residues. Germline lookup yields CDR1 LGHDT and CDR2 YNNKEL (reference sequence). The sequence was obtained from a human donor with acute or convalescent COVID-19. The donor label of this sample is uncertain. This chain uses TRBV3-1 (or the pseudogene TRBV3-2) with TRBJ1-2; D is unresolved. Sequenced: peripheral blood. As DNA, the CDR3 is TGTGCCAGCAGCCCCCGGGATGGCGCCTTCTATGGCTACACCTTC. Translated: CASSPRDGAFYGYTF.